This TCR beta chain appears in the sequencing data of a study of blood T cell repertoires in COVID-19. Between the trimmed V and J ends, which lost 2 bases and 4 bases, there was a span of 9 bases. This CDR3 has 14 residues. CDR1 is KGHSH and CDR2 is LQKENI in the germline V gene. Method: immunoSEQ multiplex PCR; TCRdb's copy keeps in-frame clones and lacks some. The sample includes around 250,000 clones, around 87% of them seen just once. The specimen sequenced was peripheral blood. V gene TRBV18 combines with J gene TRBJ1-3, with a weak D call TRBD1 (5 bases). The TCR comes from a woman between 70 and 85 years old with active or convalescent COVID-19. For the CDR3, the DNA is TGTGCCAGCTCACCAGGGGCGGACGGAAACACCATATATTTT. Translating it yields CASSPGADGNTIYF. The complete variable domain, with remaining parts taken from reference TRBV18 and TRBJ1-3, reads NAGVMQNPRHLVRRRGQEARLRCSPMKGHSHVYWYRQLPEEGLKFMVYLQKENIIDESGMPKERFSAEFPKEGPSILRIQQVVRGDSAAYFCASSPGADGNTIYFGEGSWLTVV.